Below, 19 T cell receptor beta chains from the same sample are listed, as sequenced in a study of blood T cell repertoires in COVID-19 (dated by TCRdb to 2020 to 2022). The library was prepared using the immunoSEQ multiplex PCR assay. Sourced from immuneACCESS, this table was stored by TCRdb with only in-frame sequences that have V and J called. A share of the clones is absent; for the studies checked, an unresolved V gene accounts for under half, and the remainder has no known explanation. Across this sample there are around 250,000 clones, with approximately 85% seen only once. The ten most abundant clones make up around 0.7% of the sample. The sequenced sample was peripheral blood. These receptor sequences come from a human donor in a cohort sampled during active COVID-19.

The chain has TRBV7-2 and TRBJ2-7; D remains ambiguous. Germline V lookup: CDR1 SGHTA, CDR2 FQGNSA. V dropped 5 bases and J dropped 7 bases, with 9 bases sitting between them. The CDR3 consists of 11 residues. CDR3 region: CASSRRGEQYF. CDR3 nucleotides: TGTGCCAGCAGCCGGCGAGGAGAGCAGTACTTC.

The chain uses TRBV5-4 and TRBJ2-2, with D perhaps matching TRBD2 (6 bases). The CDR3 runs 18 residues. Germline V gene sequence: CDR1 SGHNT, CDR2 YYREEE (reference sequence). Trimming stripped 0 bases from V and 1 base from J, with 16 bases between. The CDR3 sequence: CASSLGGGGALNTGELFF. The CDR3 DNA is TGTGCCAGCAGCTTGGGAGGTGGCGGGGCCCTGAACACCGGGGAGCTGTTTTTT.

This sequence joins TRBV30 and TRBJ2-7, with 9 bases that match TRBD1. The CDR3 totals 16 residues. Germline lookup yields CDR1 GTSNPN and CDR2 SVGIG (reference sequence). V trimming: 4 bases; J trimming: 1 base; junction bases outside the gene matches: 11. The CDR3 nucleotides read TGTGCCTGGATGGATCGGACAGGACAGGGGTCCTACGAGCAGTACTTC. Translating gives CAWMDRTGQGSYEQYF.

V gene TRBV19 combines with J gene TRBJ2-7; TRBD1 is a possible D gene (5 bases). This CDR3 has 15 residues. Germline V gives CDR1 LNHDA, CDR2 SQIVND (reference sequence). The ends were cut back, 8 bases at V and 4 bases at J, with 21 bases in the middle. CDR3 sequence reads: CASAKQAGFEYEQYF. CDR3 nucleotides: TGTGCCAGTGCCAAACAGGCAGGTTTTGAATACGAGCAGTACTTC.

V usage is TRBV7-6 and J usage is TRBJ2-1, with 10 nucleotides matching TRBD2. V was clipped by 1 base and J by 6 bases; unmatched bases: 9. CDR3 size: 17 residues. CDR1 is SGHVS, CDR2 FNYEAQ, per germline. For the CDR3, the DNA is TGTGCCAGCAGCTTAGGGAAAGCGGGAGGGCTTATCAATGAGCAGTTCTTC. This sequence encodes CASSLGKAGGLINEQFF.

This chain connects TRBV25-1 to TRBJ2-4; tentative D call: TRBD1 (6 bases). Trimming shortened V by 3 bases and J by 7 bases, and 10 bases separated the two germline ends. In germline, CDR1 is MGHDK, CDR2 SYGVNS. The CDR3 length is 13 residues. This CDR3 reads CASSEGAINIQYF. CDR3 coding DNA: TGTGCCAGCAGTGAGGGGGCTATCAACATTCAGTACTTC.

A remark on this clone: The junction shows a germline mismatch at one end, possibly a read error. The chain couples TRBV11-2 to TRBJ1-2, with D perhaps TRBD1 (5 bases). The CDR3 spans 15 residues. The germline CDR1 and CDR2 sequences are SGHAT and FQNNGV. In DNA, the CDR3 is TGTGCCAGCAGCTTAGGCGGGGCCAGGACGGGGCACTTCAATTTC. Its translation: CASSLGGARTGHFNF.

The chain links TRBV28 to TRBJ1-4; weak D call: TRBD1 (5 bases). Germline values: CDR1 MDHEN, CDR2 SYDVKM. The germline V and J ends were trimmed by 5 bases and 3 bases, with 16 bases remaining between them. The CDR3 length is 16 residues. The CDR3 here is CASSPQAGRANEKLFF. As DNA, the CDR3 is TGTGCCAGCAGTCCACAGGCGGGGAGAGCTAATGAAAAACTGTTTTTT.

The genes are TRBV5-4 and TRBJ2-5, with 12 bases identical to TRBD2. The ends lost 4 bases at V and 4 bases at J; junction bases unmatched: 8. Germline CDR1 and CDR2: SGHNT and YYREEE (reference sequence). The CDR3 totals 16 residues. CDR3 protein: CASSPSSGRGGETQYF. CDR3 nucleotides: TGTGCCAGCAGCCCCTCTAGCGGGAGGGGAGGAGAGACCCAGTACTTC.

The CDR3 bases are TGCGCCAGCAGTGATGGGGGACAGGGACTCAATGAGCAGTTCTTC. Its protein is CASSDGGQGLNEQFF. This sequence joins TRBV10-1 and TRBJ2-1, with 9 bases lining up with TRBD1. CDR3 length: 15 amino acids. Germline CDR1 WNHNN, CDR2 SYGVQD (reference sequence). The trim removed 3 bases at V and 6 bases at J, leaving 6 bases unmatched.

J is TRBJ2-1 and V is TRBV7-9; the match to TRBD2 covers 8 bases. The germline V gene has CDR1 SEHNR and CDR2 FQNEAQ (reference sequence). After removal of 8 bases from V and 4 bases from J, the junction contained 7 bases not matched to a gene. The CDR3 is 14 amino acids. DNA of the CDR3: TGTGCCAGCCATACTAGCGGCCAATACAATGAGCAGTTCTTC. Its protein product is CASHTSGQYNEQFF.

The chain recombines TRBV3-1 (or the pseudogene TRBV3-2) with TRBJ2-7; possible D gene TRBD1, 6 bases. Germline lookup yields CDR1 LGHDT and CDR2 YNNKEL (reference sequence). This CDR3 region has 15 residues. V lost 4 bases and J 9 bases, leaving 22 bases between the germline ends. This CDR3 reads CASSPQATGSRGQYF. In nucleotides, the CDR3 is TGTGCCAGCAGCCCCCAAGCTACAGGGTCTAGAGGGCAGTACTTC.

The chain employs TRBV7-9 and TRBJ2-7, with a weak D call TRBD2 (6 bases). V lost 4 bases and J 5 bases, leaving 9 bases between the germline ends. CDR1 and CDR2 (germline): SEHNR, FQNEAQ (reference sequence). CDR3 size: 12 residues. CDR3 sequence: CASSWGEDEQYF. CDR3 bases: TGTGCCAGCAGCTGGGGGGAGGACGAGCAGTACTTC.

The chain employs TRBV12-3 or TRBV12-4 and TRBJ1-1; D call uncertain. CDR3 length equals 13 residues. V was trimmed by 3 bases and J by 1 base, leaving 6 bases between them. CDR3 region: CASSLSGNTEAFF. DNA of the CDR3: TGTGCCAGCAGTTTGTCAGGGAACACTGAAGCTTTCTTT.

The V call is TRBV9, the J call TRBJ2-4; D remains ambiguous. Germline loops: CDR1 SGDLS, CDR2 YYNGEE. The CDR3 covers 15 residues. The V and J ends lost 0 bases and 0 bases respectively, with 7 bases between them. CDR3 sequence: CASSVGSLAKNIQYF. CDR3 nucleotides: TGTGCCAGCAGCGTAGGGTCACTAGCCAAAAACATTCAGTACTTC.

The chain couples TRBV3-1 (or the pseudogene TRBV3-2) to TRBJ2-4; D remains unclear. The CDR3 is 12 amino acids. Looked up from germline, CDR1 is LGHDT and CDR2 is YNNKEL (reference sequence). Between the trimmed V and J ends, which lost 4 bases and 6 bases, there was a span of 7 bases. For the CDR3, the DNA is TGTGCCAGCAGCCCCCCCCGAAACATTCAGTACTTC. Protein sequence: CASSPPRNIQYF.

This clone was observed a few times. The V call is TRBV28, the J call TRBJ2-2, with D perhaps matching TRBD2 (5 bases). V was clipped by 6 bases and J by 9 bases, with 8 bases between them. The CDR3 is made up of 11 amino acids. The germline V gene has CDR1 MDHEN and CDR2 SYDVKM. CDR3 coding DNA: TGTGCCAGCAGCAAGACTAGGGAGCTGTTTTTT. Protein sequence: CASSKTRELFF.

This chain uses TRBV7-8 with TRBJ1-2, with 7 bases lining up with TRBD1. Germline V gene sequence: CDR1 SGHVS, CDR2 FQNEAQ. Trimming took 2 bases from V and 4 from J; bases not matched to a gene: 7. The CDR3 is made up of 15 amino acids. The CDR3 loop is CASSLRRGRFYGYTF. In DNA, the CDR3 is TGTGCCAGCAGCTTAAGGAGGGGGCGCTTCTATGGCTACACCTTC.

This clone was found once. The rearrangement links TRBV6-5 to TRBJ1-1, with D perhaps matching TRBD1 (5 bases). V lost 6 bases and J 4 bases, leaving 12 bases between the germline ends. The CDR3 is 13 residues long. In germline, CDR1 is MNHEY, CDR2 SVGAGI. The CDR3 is CASRADTSTEAFF. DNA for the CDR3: TGTGCCAGCAGGGCGGACACTTCCACTGAAGCTTTCTTT.